This passage covers 27 T cell receptor beta chains from one sample sequenced in a study of T cells in Graves' hyperthyroidism and ophthalmopathy. Researchers took RNA transcripts and amplified the TCR beta CDR3 regions from them. HTBI primers were employed in a first-round RT-PCR of the TCR CDR3. MiXCR, run by TCRdb on the multiplex PCR reads, gives a single entry per CDR3 protein. Of 600,000 to 750,000 distinct CDR3 sequences in the sample, around a sixth were seen once. The source material was blood. The receptors originated from a man aged 50-60 years with Graves' hyperthyroidism.

The V gene is TRBV9, the J gene TRBJ2-1, with TRBD1 matching 7 bases. The CDR3 has 14 residues. With V trimmed by 0 bases and J by 7 bases, 4 bases remained unmatched. Germline CDR1 is SGDLS and CDR2 is YYNGEE. The CDR3, as DNA: TGTGCCAGCAGCGTAGCGGGGACAGAGAATGAGCAGTTCTTC. This codes for CASSVAGTENEQFF.

This clonotype occurred many times. The rearrangement links TRBV11-2 to TRBJ2-7; D is undetermined. This CDR3 region has 15 residues. Trimming removed 0 bases from V and 0 bases from J, with 9 bases in between. CDR1 is SGHAT, CDR2 FQNNGV, per germline. The DNA for the CDR3 is TGTGCCAGCAGCTTAGAGGTCAGGAGCTCCTACGAGCAGTACTTC. Amino acid sequence: CASSLEVRSSYEQYF.

The chain is built from TRBV7-3 and TRBJ2-7; possible D gene TRBD1, 6 bases. The V end was cut by 5 bases, the J end by 6 bases, with 14 bases between. Germline-derived CDR1 and CDR2 are SGHTA and FQGTGA. The CDR3 has 13 amino acids. In DNA, the CDR3 is TGTGCCAGCAGCATCCTACAGGGCACCGAGCAGTACTTC. The encoded protein is CASSILQGTEQYF.

The table lists this clonotype with many counts. V gene TRBV19 combines with J gene TRBJ1-5, with 8 bases that match TRBD1. V dropped 5 bases and J dropped 7; count of bases not matched to a gene: 7. The CDR3 loop spans 14 amino acids. Per germline, CDR1 LNHDA and CDR2 SQIVND (reference sequence). The DNA for the CDR3 is TGTGCCAGTAGTTACCGGACAGGGTCGCAGCCCCAGCATTTT. Residues: CASSYRTGSQPQHF. The full variable domain, in which reference TRBV19 and TRBJ1-5 provide the parts outside the CDR3, is DGGITQSPKYLFRKEGQNVTLSCEQNLNHDAMYWYRQDPGQGLRLIYYSQIVNDFQKGDIAEGYSVSREKKESFPLTVTSAQKNPTAFYLCASSYRTGSQPQHFGDGTRLSIL.

As regards this clonotype: This may stem from a read error, because a much larger clone lies one nucleotide away. The gene calls are TRBV30 and TRBJ2-5; TRBD2 aligns across 9 bases. The V segment lost 1 base and the J segment 4 bases; nucleotides outside the gene matches: 13. This CDR3 has 17 residues. Germline loops: CDR1 GTSNPN, CDR2 SVGIG (reference sequence). The CDR3 region has the DNA TGTGCCTGGAGTGGCCTCTTAGCGGGGGTATCTATAGAGACCCAGTACTTC. As protein: CAWSGLLAGVSIETQYF.

This clonotype was detected many times. V and J are TRBV19 and TRBJ2-1; TRBD2 agrees at 13 bases. V was pared by 4 bases and J by 8 bases, with 2 bases of the junction left unmatched. The CDR3 is 14 amino acids. Germline CDR1 reads LNHDA; CDR2 reads SQIVND (reference sequence). CDR3: CASSTGLAGDEQFF. The DNA for the CDR3 is TGTGCCAGTAGTACAGGACTAGCGGGAGATGAGCAGTTCTTC.

This clonotype appeared many times. CDR3 sequence (DNA): TGTGCCAGCAGTGAATTGGGCGGGAAGGTAAAAGATACGCAGTATTTT. Amino acids: CASSELGGKVKDTQYF. The genes are TRBV6-1 and TRBJ2-3; possible D gene TRBD2, 6 bases. The CDR3 has 16 residues. Trimming cost V 2 bases and J 5 bases, with 17 bases left between them. Germline CDR1 and CDR2: MNHNS and SASEGT.

This clonotype was seen ten or more times. This chain connects TRBV20-1 to TRBJ2-7; TRBD1 agrees at 9 bases. Germline lookup yields CDR1 DFQATT and CDR2 SNEGSKA (reference sequence). Trimming cost V 3 bases and J 2 bases; bases outside gene matches: 2. CDR3 length equals 13 residues. The CDR3 DNA follows: TGCAGTGCTAGGGGACAGGGTCCCTACGAGCAGTACTTC. The encoded protein is CSARGQGPYEQYF.

This clonotype was observed at least ten times. V usage is TRBV20-1 and J usage is TRBJ1-2, with a tentative D call TRBD1 (5 bases). Trimming cost V 4 bases and J 4 bases, with 22 bases left between them. Germline CDR1 DFQATT, CDR2 SNEGSKA (reference sequence). This CDR3 is 16 amino acids long. CDR3 bases: TGCAGTGCTATTGGGGCAGGTGGAATACGGGGCTATGGCTACACCTTC. Its translation is CSAIGAGGIRGYGYTF.

The chain joins TRBV4-1 to TRBJ2-5; 7 positions match TRBD2. V trimming: 3 bases; J trimming: 3 bases; junction bases outside the gene matches: 7. CDR1 is MGHRA and CDR2 is YSYEKL in the germline V gene. The CDR3 runs to 15 residues. The CDR3 DNA reads TGCGCCAGCAGCCAGGACCCCCGGGGGGAAGAGACCCAGTACTTC. Its translation: CASSQDPRGEETQYF.

This chain joins TRBV27 and TRBJ2-4; D remains ambiguous. With 4 bases removed from V and 7 bases from J, the gap between germline ends came to 14 bases. This CDR3 contains 14 residues. From germline, CDR1 is MNHEY and CDR2 SMNVEV (reference sequence). The CDR3 is CASSYGSTRNIQYF. The DNA for the CDR3 is TGTGCCAGCAGTTATGGCAGCACAAGGAACATTCAGTACTTC.

This chain joins TRBV5-5 and TRBJ2-3, with TRBD2 matching over 11 bases. Germline V gives CDR1 SGHKS, CDR2 YYEKEE (reference sequence). The CDR3 extends over 16 amino acids. V gave up 0 bases and J gave up 5 bases; unmatched junction bases: 5. CDR3 nucleotides: TGTGCCAGCAGCTTGGAGGGCCTAGCGGGAGGAGATACGCAGTATTTT. Amino acid sequence: CASSLEGLAGGDTQYF.

The chain employs TRBV29-1 and TRBJ1-2; D not resolved. Germline CDR1 and CDR2: SQVTM and ANQGSEA. V lost 4 bases and J 6 bases, leaving 6 bases between the germline ends. This CDR3 is 10 amino acids long. DNA of the CDR3: TGCAGCGTTGTGGGAGATGGCTACACCTTC. Its protein product is CSVVGDGYTF.

This clonotype was counted at least ten times. This rearrangement joins TRBV6-1 to TRBJ2-3, with 10 positions matching TRBD1. Germline loops: CDR1 MNHNS, CDR2 SASEGT. The CDR3 runs 14 residues. After removal of 6 bases from V and 4 bases from J, the junction contained 4 bases not matched to a gene. The CDR3 is CASRSGQGADTQYF. CDR3 DNA: TGTGCCAGCAGGTCCGGACAGGGGGCAGATACGCAGTATTTT.

In this sample, this clonotype turned up many times. The chain couples TRBV28 to TRBJ1-2; 8 positions agree with TRBD1. Germline trimming cut 7 bases from V and 2 bases from J; bases unmatched to any gene: 9. Germline V gene sequence: CDR1 MDHEN, CDR2 SYDVKM. The CDR3 totals 15 residues. The CDR3 DNA is TGTGCCAGCACCTCTGGGACAGGTGTGAACTATGGCTACACCTTC. Translation gives CASTSGTGVNYGYTF.

Ten or more counts support this clonotype. The chain carries TRBV11-1 and TRBJ2-6; D possibly corresponds to TRBD1 (6 bases). V was cut by 6 bases and J by 0 bases, with 21 bases left in between. CDR3 length: 19 residues. From germline, CDR1 is SGHAT and CDR2 FQDESV (reference sequence). The CDR3 protein is CASSHDYGQRSSGANVLTF. The CDR3 DNA sequence: TGTGCCAGCAGTCACGACTACGGACAGCGGAGCTCTGGGGCCAACGTCCTGACTTTC.

This clonotype was observed a handful of times. The chain links TRBV29-1 to TRBJ2-7, with TRBD2 identical over 13 bases. The CDR3 length is 14 residues. Per germline, CDR1 SQVTM and CDR2 ANQGSEA. After removal of 6 bases from V and 6 bases from J, the junction contained 8 bases not matched to a gene. CDR3 nucleotides: TGCAGCGTCGCTCAACTAGCGGGAGGGCGCGAGCAGTACTTC. Its translation is CSVAQLAGGREQYF.

Only a few counts were recorded for this clonotype. The genes are TRBV29-1 and TRBJ2-3; 8 bases agree with TRBD1. CDR3 size: 19 residues. Germline lookup yields CDR1 SQVTM and CDR2 ANQGSEA. J gave up 0 bases and V 0 bases, and 14 bases lay outside the gene matches. CDR3 in DNA: TGCAGCGTTGAAGATCTGGGACAGGCGATAACCACTAGCACAGATACGCAGTATTTT. It is translated as CSVEDLGQAITTSTDTQYF.

At least ten counts were recorded for this clonotype. V gene TRBV20-1 combines with J gene TRBJ1-5; maybe TRBD1 (6 bases). CDR3 size: 13 residues. CDR1 and CDR2 from the germline V gene are DFQATT and SNEGSKA (reference sequence). Trimming removed 5 bases from V and 2 bases from J, with 10 bases in between. The CDR3 region is CSADPGGNQPQHF. CDR3 DNA sequence: TGCAGTGCTGACCCAGGGGGCAATCAGCCCCAGCATTTT.

This clonotype was recorded at least ten times. The chain is built from TRBV27 and TRBJ2-2, with D unclear. Trimming stripped 7 bases from V and 0 bases from J, with 9 bases between. Germline V gene sequence: CDR1 MNHEY, CDR2 SMNVEV (reference sequence). The length of the CDR3 is 14 residues. The DNA of the CDR3 is TGTGCCAGCAATGGCCAGACGAACACCGGGGAGCTGTTTTTT. Its translation: CASNGQTNTGELFF.

Many counts were recorded for this clonotype. The V and J genes are TRBV2 and TRBJ2-7; TRBD1 agrees at 8 bases. Germline CDR1 reads SNHLY; CDR2 reads FYNNEI. The ends lost 2 bases at V and 2 bases at J; junction bases unmatched: 8. The CDR3 runs to 16 residues. The CDR3 bases are TGTGCCAGCAGTGAATGGAGGACAGGGCTGACCTACGAGCAGTACTTC. Protein sequence: CASSEWRTGLTYEQYF.

This clonotype was recorded at least ten times. V usage is TRBV27 and J usage is TRBJ2-7, with D maybe TRBD2 (5 bases). This CDR3 has 14 amino acids. V lost 2 bases and J 3 bases, leaving 11 bases between the germline ends. Germline lookup yields CDR1 MNHEY and CDR2 SMNVEV (reference sequence). The DNA for the CDR3 is TGTGCCAGCAGTTTAATACGGGATGGCTACGAGCAGTACTTC. Its translation is CASSLIRDGYEQYF.

This sequence joins TRBV7-9 and TRBJ2-1; possibly TRBD1 for D (6 bases). Germline loops: CDR1 SEHNR, CDR2 FQNEAQ (reference sequence). The CDR3 is 14 residues long. V lost 4 bases and J lost 4, with 11 bases in between. CDR3 in DNA: TGTGCCAGCAGCTCATTGACAGGTTACAATGAGCAGTTCTTC. Amino acids: CASSSLTGYNEQFF. Filled out from reference TRBV7-9 and TRBJ2-1, the complete variable domain reads DTGVSQNPRHKITKRGQNVTFRCDPISEHNRLYWYRQTLGQGPEFLTYFQNEAQLEKSRLLSDRFSAERPKGSFSTLEIQRTEQGDSAMYLCASSSLTGYNEQFFGPGTRLTVL.

Of note for this clonotype: One junction end does not reproduce the germline sequence, and a read error may be involved. The rearrangement joins TRBV6-2 or TRBV6-3 to TRBJ2-1; 8 bases agree with TRBD2. Looked up from germline, CDR1 is MNHEY and CDR2 is SVGEGT. This CDR3 spans 21 amino acids. CDR3 in DNA: TGTGCCAGCTGCTTTCAGAAGGGTTTCCGAGCGGGGGCGGTGTCCTACAATGAGCAGTGCTTC. Protein product: CASCFQKGFRAGAVSYNEQCF.

This clonotype was picked up a small number of times. The chain joins TRBV10-3 to TRBJ2-7; weak D call: TRBD2 (6 bases). The CDR3 sequence is 16 residues long. Trimming shortened V by 2 bases and J by 5 bases, and 19 bases separated the two germline ends. Germline V gene sequence: CDR1 ENHRY, CDR2 SYGVKD. CDR3 sequence reads: CAISETYREYGHEQYF. The CDR3 bases are TGTGCCATCAGTGAGACATATCGGGAGTATGGCCACGAGCAGTACTTC.

V usage is TRBV7-6 and J usage is TRBJ2-7; D gene unclear. V gave up 5 bases and J gave up 2 bases, with 13 bases separating them. Germline CDR1 SGHVS, CDR2 FNYEAQ. The CDR3 length is 14 residues. The DNA for the CDR3 is TGTGCCAGCAGCGTGGAAGTGGGTACCTACGAGCAGTACTTC. Encoded protein: CASSVEVGTYEQYF.

This clonotype was picked up many times. V and J are TRBV6-1 and TRBJ1-3; weak D call: TRBD1 (6 bases). V was clipped by 6 bases and J by 4 bases, with 13 bases between them. This CDR3 contains 14 residues. CDR1 is MNHNS and CDR2 is SASEGT in the germline V gene. The CDR3 DNA reads TGTGCCAGCAGAGCCACAGGGAGCGGAAACACCATATATTTT. Translation: CASRATGSGNTIYF.